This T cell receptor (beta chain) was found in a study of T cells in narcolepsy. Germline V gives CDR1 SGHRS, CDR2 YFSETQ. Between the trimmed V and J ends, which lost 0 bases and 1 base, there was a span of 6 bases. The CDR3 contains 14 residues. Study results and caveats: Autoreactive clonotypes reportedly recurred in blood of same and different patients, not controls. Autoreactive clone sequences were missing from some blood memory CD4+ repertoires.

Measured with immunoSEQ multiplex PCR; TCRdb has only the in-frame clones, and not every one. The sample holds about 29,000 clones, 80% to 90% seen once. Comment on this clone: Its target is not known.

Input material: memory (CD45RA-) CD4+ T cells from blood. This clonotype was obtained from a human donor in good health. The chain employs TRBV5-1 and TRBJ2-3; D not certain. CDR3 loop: CASSLVMGTDTQYF. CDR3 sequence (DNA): TGCGCCAGCAGCTTGGTAATGGGCACAGATACGCAGTATTTT.